The 32 T cell receptor beta chains reported below all come from one sample, sequenced in a study of read filtering for tumor transcriptome and immune sequencing. The library was built from around 0.4 ug RNA with molecular barcoded adaptors for alpha/delta and beta/gamma chains. One entry per CDR3 protein results from TCRdb running MiXCR on the reads. The data contain approximately 90,000 distinct CDR3 sequences, about a fifth of them singletons. Sequenced sample: a population of CD138-negative cells sorted from bone marrow. The receptors shown here come from a donor at least 40 years old with multiple myeloma.

Regarding this clonotype: One base away lies a much larger clone, so this may be a sequencing read error. The chain is built from TRBV20-1 and TRBJ1-1, with unresolved D. The V gene lost 0 bases and the J gene lost 10 bases, with 9 bases spanning the gap. Germline CDR1 and CDR2: DFQATT and SNEGSKA (reference sequence). The CDR3 is 11 amino acids. Here the CDR3 reads CSARDLVAAFF. The CDR3 region has the DNA TGCAGTGCTAGAGATCTGGTGGCAGCTTTCTTT.

This clonotype has at least ten counts. The rearrangement joins TRBV20-1 to TRBJ1-5; 9 nucleotides agree with TRBD1. With 6 bases clipped from V and 6 bases from J, the junction kept 6 bases outside the gene matches. This CDR3 spans 13 amino acids. Germline V CDR1 and CDR2: DFQATT, SNEGSKA (reference sequence). The CDR3 reads CSASDRGGQPQHF. The CDR3 DNA is TGCAGTGCCAGCGACAGGGGGGGTCAGCCCCAGCATTTT.

This clonotype has only one observation. In this CDR3 the conserved last residue, phenylalanine or tryptophan, is missing, so a read error is likely. The chain couples TRBV5-1 to TRBJ1-6; D gene uncertain. The CDR3 sequence is 15 residues long. V was cut by 0 bases and J by 10 bases, with 14 bases left in between. The germline gives CDR1 SGHRS, CDR2 YFSETQ. DNA of the CDR3: TGCGCCAGCAGCTTGGTTCCGGGCTCTGGGTCACCCCTCCACTCT. Amino acids: CASSLVPGSGSPLHS.

Many counts were recorded for this clonotype. With a much larger clone just one base away, this may be a read error. J is TRBJ2-3 and V is TRBV6-5, with D possibly being TRBD1 (6 bases). Germline V gene lookup returns CDR1 MNHEY and CDR2 SVGAGI. This CDR3 comprises 14 residues. CDR3 loop: CASRRGTFTDAQYF. The CDR3 DNA reads TGTGCCAGCAGAAGGGGGACCTTCACAGATGCGCAGTATTTT.

In its sample, this clonotype was seen once. A much larger clone differs by one base, so this may be a read error. The chain uses TRBV28 and TRBJ2-4; TRBD1 agrees at 11 bases. Germline CDR1 MDHEN, CDR2 SYDVKM. CDR3 length equals 20 residues. The CDR3 DNA reads TGTACCAGCAGTTTCCGAGGTTTGGAACCGGGACAGGGGGTTAAGGGCATTCAGTACTTC. Its translation is CTSSFRGLEPGQGVKGIQYF.

This clonotype occurred a few times. The V gene is TRBV15, the J gene TRBJ1-1; possible D gene TRBD1, 5 bases. The CDR3 is 13 amino acids. Trimming cost V 10 bases and J 2 bases, with 14 bases left between them. Germline CDR1 LNHNV, CDR2 YYDKDF (reference sequence). The CDR3 region is CAIGTSTNTEAFF. Here the CDR3 DNA reads TGTGCCATCGGGACCTCCACTAACACTGAAGCTTTCTTT. The whole variable domain, filled in from reference TRBV15 and TRBJ1-1, reads DAMVIQNPRYQVTQFGKPVTLSCSQTLNHNVMYWYQQKSSQAPKLLFHYYDKDFNNEADTPDNFQSRRPNTSFCFLDIRSPGLGDTAMYLCAIGTSTNTEAFFGQGTRLTVV.

This clonotype has only a few counts. The CDR3 sequence is CASNKSPLGDQPQHF. Written as DNA, the CDR3 is TGTGCCAGCAACAAGAGCCCACTGGGGGATCAGCCCCAGCATTTT. This chain links TRBV6-1 with TRBJ1-5; possibly TRBD1 for D (5 bases). The CDR3 is 15 residues long. Trimming pared 7 bases from V and 5 bases from J, leaving 18 bases between. Germline V lookup: CDR1 MNHNS, CDR2 SASEGT.

There are many counts of this clonotype. This chain joins TRBV4-2 and TRBJ2-5; D uncertain. CDR1 and CDR2 (germline): LGHNA, YNFKEQ. The V and J ends lost 1 base and 2 bases respectively, with 5 bases between them. The CDR3 loop spans 13 amino acids. The CDR3 sequence: CASSQVGQETQYF. Written as DNA, the CDR3 is TGTGCCAGCAGCCAAGTGGGGCAAGAGACCCAGTACTTC.

Concerning this clonotype: A read error is possible here, since a much larger clone lies one base away. This rearrangement joins TRBV18 to TRBJ2-6; D assignment may be TRBD1 or TRBD2 (5 bases each). Germline assignment: CDR1 KGHSH and CDR2 LQKENI. The CDR3 loop spans 15 amino acids. This CDR3 is CASSPSVRGANILTF. The CDR3 coding sequence is TGTGCCAGCTCACCGTCGGTAAGAGGGGCCAACATCCTGACTTTC.

This clonotype qualifies as medium-sized. The gene calls are TRBV28 and TRBJ2-7; D is unresolved. There are 13 residues in the CDR3. Trimming removed 4 bases at V and 4 bases at J, with 11 bases between. Germline V lookup: CDR1 MDHEN, CDR2 SYDVKM. CDR3 residues: CASSSRGPYEQYF. The CDR3 nucleotides read TGTGCCAGCAGTTCTAGAGGACCTTACGAGCAGTACTTC.

Points on this clonotype: A clone one base away is much larger, so this may be a read error. This chain uses TRBV7-2 with TRBJ2-7; D possibly corresponds to TRBD1 (5 bases). V shed 0 bases and J shed 2 bases, with 14 bases lying between them. This CDR3 is 16 amino acids long. Germline CDR1 SGHTA, CDR2 FQGNSA. The CDR3 region is CASSLASAGPAYEQYF. CDR3 bases: TGTGCCAGCAGCTTAGCGTCGGCAGGGCCAGCCTACGAGCAGTACTTC.

This clonotype appeared a few times. J is TRBJ2-5 and V is TRBV29-1; weak D call: TRBD1 (7 bases). V dropped 6 bases and J dropped 4 bases, with 12 bases sitting between them. The CDR3 sequence is 12 residues long. CDR1 is SQVTM, CDR2 ANQGSEA, per germline. The CDR3 DNA reads TGCAGCGTCTCAGGGGGAGGAGAGACCCAGTACTTC. Translating it yields CSVSGGGETQYF.

This clonotype was seen ten or more times. This sequence joins TRBV4-1 and TRBJ1-1; 7 positions match TRBD1. Germline trimming cut 1 base from V and 7 bases from J; bases unmatched to any gene: 9. This CDR3 has 15 residues. Germline V gives CDR1 MGHRA, CDR2 YSYEKL. CDR3 in amino acids: CASSQAIRGSLEAFF. CDR3 bases: TGCGCCAGCAGCCAAGCAATCAGGGGGAGTCTTGAAGCTTTCTTT.

The sample holds many counts of this clonotype. The chain recombines TRBV5-4 with TRBJ1-5; D is undetermined. Trimming took 0 bases from V and 7 from J, leaving 8 bases between them. Germline loops: CDR1 SGHNT, CDR2 YYREEE (reference sequence). This CDR3 is built from 13 residues. CDR3: CASSLGGLQPQHF. In DNA form, the CDR3 reads TGTGCCAGCAGCTTGGGGGGTTTACAGCCCCAGCATTTT.

This clonotype was seen at least ten times. The genes are TRBV29-1 and TRBJ2-5; 8 bases agree with TRBD2. The trim removed 0 bases at V and 2 bases at J, leaving 11 bases unmatched. CDR3 size: 17 residues. Germline V gene lookup returns CDR1 SQVTM and CDR2 ANQGSEA. For the CDR3, the DNA is TGCAGCGTTGAAGATCCTAGCGGGCTGATGGAACAAGAGACCCAGTACTTC. It encodes CSVEDPSGLMEQETQYF.

The chain is built from TRBV18 and TRBJ2-7; 7 bases line up with TRBD2. Germline V gene data show CDR1 as KGHSH and CDR2 as LQKENI. This CDR3 is 13 amino acids long. Trimming took 3 bases from V and 6 from J; bases not matched to a gene: 5. The CDR3 bases are TGTGCCAGCTCACCTGAGCGGGGCGGCGAGCAGTACTTC. It yields the protein CASSPERGGEQYF. The full variable domain, completed using reference TRBV18 and TRBJ2-7, is NAGVMQNPRHLVRRRGQEARLRCSPMKGHSHVYWYRQLPEEGLKFMVYLQKENIIDESGMPKERFSAEFPKEGPSILRIQQVVRGDSAAYFCASSPERGGEQYFGPGTRLTVT.

This clonotype was seen ten or more times. The chain combines TRBV5-4 with TRBJ2-1, with 9 nucleotides matching TRBD2. Germline values: CDR1 SGHNT, CDR2 YYREEE (reference sequence). The CDR3 loop spans 16 amino acids. After removal of 0 bases from V and 9 bases from J, the junction contained 10 bases not matched to a gene. The CDR3 DNA follows: TGTGCCAGCAGCTTGGGTGGCGGGGGGGTACTAAGTGAGCAGTTCTTC. This sequence encodes CASSLGGGGVLSEQFF.

Ten or more counts support this clonotype. V is TRBV6-1 and J is TRBJ1-1; TRBD1 is a possible D gene (6 bases). Trimming shortened V by 9 bases and J by 4 bases, and 18 bases separated the two germline ends. The germline V gene encodes CDR1 MNHNS and CDR2 SASEGT. CDR3 length equals 14 residues. CDR3 region: CASGAGVLGTEAFF. CDR3 nucleotide sequence: TGTGCCAGTGGGGCAGGGGTATTGGGCACTGAAGCTTTCTTT.

About this clonotype itself: This CDR3 fails to terminate in the conserved phenylalanine or tryptophan, so it likely reflects a read error. The V and J genes are TRBV29-1 and TRBJ2-1; 7 bases are shared with TRBD2. Germline assignment: CDR1 SQVTM and CDR2 ANQGSEA. J was trimmed by 2 bases and V by 7 bases; bases with no gene match: 8. The CDR3 is made up of 14 amino acids. In DNA form, the CDR3 reads TGCAGCGAGGGTTGGGGGGGGGCCTACAATGAGCAGTTCTCC. Amino acid sequence: CSEGWGGAYNEQFS.

This clonotype was detected ten times or more. V gene TRBV20-1 combines with J gene TRBJ2-2; 11 nucleotides line up with TRBD2. Germline V gene lookup returns CDR1 DFQATT and CDR2 SNEGSKA (reference sequence). CDR3 size: 13 residues. With 6 bases clipped from V and 6 bases from J, the junction kept 3 bases outside the gene matches. CDR3 residues: CSAISGGAGELFF. DNA for the CDR3: TGCAGTGCCATTAGCGGGGGGGCCGGGGAGCTGTTTTTT.

This clonotype was recorded only once. A much larger clonotype is one base distant, so this may be a read error. The chain links TRBV29-1 to TRBJ2-7, with D hard to call. The CDR3 sequence is 13 residues long. Trimming cost V 7 bases and J 4 bases, with 17 bases left between them. Per the germline V gene, CDR1 is SQVTM and CDR2 is ANQGSEA. The CDR3 sequence: CSGPVIPRYEQYF. The CDR3 coding sequence is TGCAGCGGCCCGGTCATCCCTCGTTACGAGCAGTACTTC.

The sample holds a few counts of this clonotype. The CDR3 region has the DNA TGCGCCAGCAGCCAAGTACTAGCGGGGGGCTACGGGCAGTTCTTC. It translates to CASSQVLAGGYGQFF. The gene calls are TRBV4-1 and TRBJ2-1; TRBD2 agrees at 12 bases. Germline CDR1 is MGHRA and CDR2 is YSYEKL. This CDR3 region has 15 residues. The junction had 7 bases not matched to a gene; V was cut back by 1 base and J by 12 bases.

As to this clonotype: One end of the junction does not line up with germline, which may come from a read error. This chain connects TRBV20-1 to TRBJ2-5; D uncertain. The germline V gene has CDR1 DFQATT and CDR2 SNEGSKA (reference sequence). This CDR3 has 12 residues. The CDR3 coding sequence is TGCGGTGCTAGAGCCCCCGACCTGACCCAGTACTTC. Its translation: CGARAPDLTQYF.

This clonotype was seen only a few times. The chain has TRBV4-2 and TRBJ1-5, with a weak D call TRBD1 (5 bases). Trimming took 2 bases from V and 7 from J, leaving 9 bases between them. The length of the CDR3 is 13 residues. Germline CDR1 and CDR2: LGHNA and YNFKEQ. The CDR3 DNA follows: TGTGCCAGCAGCCAATCCTGGGGGCAGCCCCAGCATTTT. Amino acid sequence: CASSQSWGQPQHF.

This clonotype showed up many times. In DNA form, the CDR3 reads TGTGCCAGCAGCGATAGGTGGACAGATACGCAGTATTTT. Protein: CASSDRWTDTQYF. The rearrangement links TRBV3-1 to TRBJ2-3; D remains unclear. The length of the CDR3 is 13 residues. V shed 5 bases and J shed 3 bases, with 9 bases lying between them. Per germline, CDR1 LGHDT and CDR2 YNNKEL (reference sequence).

The rearrangement joins TRBV7-9 to TRBJ1-2; TRBD1 might be the D (5 bases). The CDR3 has 14 residues. Germline lookup yields CDR1 SEHNR and CDR2 FQNEAQ (reference sequence). Trimming took 3 bases from V and 5 from J, leaving 13 bases between them. The CDR3 nucleotides read TGTGCCAGCAGCTTGGGAGACAGCTCATATGGCTACACCTTC. Translated, it gives CASSLGDSSYGYTF.

This clonotype was detected a few times. This may be a read error: a much more frequent sequence differs by one nucleotide. V usage is TRBV6-2 or TRBV6-3 and J usage is TRBJ1-5, with TRBD1 as a possible D gene (5 bases). The germline V and J ends were trimmed by 6 bases and 0 bases, with 12 bases remaining between them. The CDR3 runs to 15 residues. Germline V gene sequence: CDR1 MNHEY, CDR2 SVGEGT. The CDR3 DNA follows: TGTGCCAGCAGCTCGGGACTTTGTAGCAATCAGCCCCAGCATTTT. Residues: CASSSGLCSNQPQHF.

In regard to this clonotype: A read error may be the cause here, since a much bigger clone is one base away. The chain links TRBV2 to TRBJ2-3; D remains ambiguous. The CDR3 length is 13 residues. Per the germline V gene, CDR1 is SNHLY and CDR2 is FYNNEI. V was pared by 5 bases and J by 4 bases, with 10 bases between. This chain's CDR3 is CASSPSRADTQYF. The CDR3 nucleotides read TGTGCCAGCAGTCCCTCCCGGGCAGATACGCAGTATTTT.

This clonotype occurred a few times. This chain connects TRBV28 to TRBJ1-4; tentative D call: TRBD1 (6 bases). CDR1 and CDR2 (germline): MDHEN, SYDVKM. V was trimmed by 6 bases and J by 5 bases, leaving 13 bases between them. This CDR3 comprises 14 residues. CDR3 bases: TGTGCCAGCAGCGTAGGGACACCCAATGAAAAACTGTTTTTT. This codes for CASSVGTPNEKLFF. Full variable domain (missing parts from reference TRBV28 and TRBJ1-4): DVKVTQSSRYLVKRTGEKVFLECVQDMDHENMFWYRQDPGLGLRLIYFSYDVKMKEKGDIPEGYSVSREKKERFSLILESASTNQTSMYLCASSVGTPNEKLFFGSGTQLSVL.

This clonotype showed up many times. V and J are TRBV29-1 and TRBJ1-1, with 7 bases fitting TRBD1. V lost 7 bases and J lost 0; bases outside the gene matches: 5. The CDR3 is 13 amino acids. Germline values: CDR1 SQVTM, CDR2 ANQGSEA. CDR3 nucleotides: TGCAGCGGCAGGGGACAGATGAACACTGAAGCTTTCTTT. As protein: CSGRGQMNTEAFF.

Details on this clonotype: This may be a read error: a much more frequent sequence differs by one nucleotide. The final CDR3 position lacks the conserved phenylalanine or tryptophan, pointing to a likely read error. The rearrangement joins TRBV7-8 to TRBJ1-4, with no clear D. The V end lost 1 base, the J end lost 6 bases, and 15 bases lay between the germline ends. The CDR3 runs to 16 residues. Germline V gene data show CDR1 as SGHVS and CDR2 as FQNEAQ. The CDR3 DNA follows: TGTGCCAGCAGCTTAGGGTCGGGCAGGATTTATGAAAAACTGTTTCTT. It is translated as CASSLGSGRIYEKLFL.

Points on this clonotype: A much more abundant neighbour one base away suggests this may be a read error. The V and J genes are TRBV20-1 and TRBJ1-1; D is ambiguous. The V gene's germline CDR1 is DFQATT and CDR2 SNEGSKA (reference sequence). This CDR3 has 12 residues. The CDR3, as DNA: TGCAGTGCTAGTGCCCCGGTCACTGAAGATTTCTTT. Translated, it gives CSASAPVTEDFF.